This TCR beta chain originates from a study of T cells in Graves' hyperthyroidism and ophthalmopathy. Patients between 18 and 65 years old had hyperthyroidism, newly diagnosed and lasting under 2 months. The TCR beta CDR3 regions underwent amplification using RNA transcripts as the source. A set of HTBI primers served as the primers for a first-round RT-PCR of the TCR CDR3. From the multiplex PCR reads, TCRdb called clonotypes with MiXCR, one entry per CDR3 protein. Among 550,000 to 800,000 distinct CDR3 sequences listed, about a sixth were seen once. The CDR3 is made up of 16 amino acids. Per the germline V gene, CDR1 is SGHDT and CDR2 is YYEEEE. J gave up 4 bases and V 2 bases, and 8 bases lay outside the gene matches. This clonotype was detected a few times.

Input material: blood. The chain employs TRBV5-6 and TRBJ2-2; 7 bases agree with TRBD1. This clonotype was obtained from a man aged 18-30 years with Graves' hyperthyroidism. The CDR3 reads CASSFPGQSPTGELFF. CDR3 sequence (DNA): TGTGCCAGCAGCTTTCCGGGACAGTCACCCACCGGGGAGCTGTTTTTT.